The clone carrying this TCR beta chain was counted only a few times. Its target is unknown. TCRdb ran MiXCR on the 5' RACE reads and lists one entry per CDR3 protein. The repertoire includes some 300,000 distinct CDR3 sequences, 20% to 25% of them detected once, and 21% sits in the top ten. This sample was taken from a study of T-cell memory formation after mild COVID-19. Study-level findings and limits: Balance between CD4 and CD8 was seen in clones contracting day 15 to 85, and a CD4+ lean was seen in later expanders. The CD4+ clones that contracted clustered mainly within CM and EM, and the CD8+ clones concentrated in EMRA. Within pre-infection memory, some responding clones were found, suggesting cross-reactive memory joined.

The CDR3 is 12 residues long. Germline CDR1 is DFQATT and CDR2 is SNEGSKA (reference sequence). The J segment lost 7 bases and the V segment lost 4 bases, leaving 4 bases of the junction unmatched. This chain uses TRBV20-1 with TRBJ2-5; TRBD1 aligns across 9 bases. The receptor comes from a man aged 18 to 30 who had mild COVID-19 (a few samples of this study predate the infection). Cell type and time point are not known. Specimen: PBMCs or a T cell subset sorted from them (not recorded which). The CDR3, as DNA: TGCAGTGCTAAACGGGACAGGGTGACCCAGTACTTC. Amino acid sequence: CSAKRDRVTQYF.